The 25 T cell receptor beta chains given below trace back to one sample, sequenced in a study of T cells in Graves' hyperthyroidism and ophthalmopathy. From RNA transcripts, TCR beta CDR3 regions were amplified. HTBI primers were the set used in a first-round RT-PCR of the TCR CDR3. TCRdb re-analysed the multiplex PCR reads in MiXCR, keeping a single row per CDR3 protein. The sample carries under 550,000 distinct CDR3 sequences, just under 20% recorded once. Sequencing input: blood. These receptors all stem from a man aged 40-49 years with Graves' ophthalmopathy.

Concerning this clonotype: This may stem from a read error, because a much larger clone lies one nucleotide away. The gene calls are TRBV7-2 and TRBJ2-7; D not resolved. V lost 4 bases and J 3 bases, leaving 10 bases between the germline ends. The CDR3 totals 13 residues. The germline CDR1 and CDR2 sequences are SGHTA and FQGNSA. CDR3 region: CASSSHEVYEQYF. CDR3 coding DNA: TGTGCCAGCAGCTCCCACGAGGTCTACGAGCAGTACTTC.

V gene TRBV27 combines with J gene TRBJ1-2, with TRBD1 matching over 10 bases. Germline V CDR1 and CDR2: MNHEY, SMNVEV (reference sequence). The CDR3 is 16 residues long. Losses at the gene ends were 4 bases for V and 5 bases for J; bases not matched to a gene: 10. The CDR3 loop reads CASSYSVRDRGYGYTF. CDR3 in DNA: TGTGCCAGCAGTTACTCAGTCCGGGACAGGGGTTATGGCTACACCTTC.

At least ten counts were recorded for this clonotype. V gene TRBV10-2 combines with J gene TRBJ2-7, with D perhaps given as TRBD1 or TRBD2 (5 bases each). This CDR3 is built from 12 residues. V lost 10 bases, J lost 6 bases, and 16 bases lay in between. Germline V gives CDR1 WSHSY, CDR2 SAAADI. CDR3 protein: CATRDLTSEQYF. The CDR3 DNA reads TGCGCCACCAGGGACCTAACCTCCGAGCAGTACTTC.

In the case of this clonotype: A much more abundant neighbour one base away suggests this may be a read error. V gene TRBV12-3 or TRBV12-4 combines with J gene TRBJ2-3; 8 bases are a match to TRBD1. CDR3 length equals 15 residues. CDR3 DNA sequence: TGTGTCAGCAGCCCCGCGGACAGGGGCACAGATACGCAGTATTTT. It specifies CVSSPADRGTDTQYF.

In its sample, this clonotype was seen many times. The CDR3 loop reads CASSPRGARNEQFF. For the CDR3, the DNA is TGTGCCAGCAGCCCCCGGGGGGCACGCAATGAGCAGTTCTTC. The chain is built from TRBV12-3 or TRBV12-4 and TRBJ2-1, with D maybe TRBD2 (7 bases). V was cut by 6 bases and J by 6 bases, with 15 bases left in between. CDR3 size: 14 residues.

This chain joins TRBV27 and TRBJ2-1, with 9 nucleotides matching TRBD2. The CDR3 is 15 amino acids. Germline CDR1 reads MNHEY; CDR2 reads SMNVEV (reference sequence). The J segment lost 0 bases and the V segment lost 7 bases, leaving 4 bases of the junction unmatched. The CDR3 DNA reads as TGTGCCAGCAATACAGCGGGAGGCTCCTACAATGAGCAGTTCTTC. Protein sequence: CASNTAGGSYNEQFF.

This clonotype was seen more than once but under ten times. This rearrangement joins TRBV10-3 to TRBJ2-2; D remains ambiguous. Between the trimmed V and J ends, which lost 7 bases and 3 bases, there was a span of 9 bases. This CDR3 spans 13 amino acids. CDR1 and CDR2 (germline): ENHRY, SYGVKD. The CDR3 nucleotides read TGTGCCATCACCCAGATCGACACCGGGGAGCTGTTTTTT. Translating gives CAITQIDTGELFF.

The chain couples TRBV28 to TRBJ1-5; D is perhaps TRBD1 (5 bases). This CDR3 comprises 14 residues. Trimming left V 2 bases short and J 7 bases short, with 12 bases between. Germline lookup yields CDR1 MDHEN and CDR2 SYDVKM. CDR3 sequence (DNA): TGTGCCAGCAGTTTACGAGGGGCGGCCCAGCCCCAGCATTTT. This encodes CASSLRGAAQPQHF.

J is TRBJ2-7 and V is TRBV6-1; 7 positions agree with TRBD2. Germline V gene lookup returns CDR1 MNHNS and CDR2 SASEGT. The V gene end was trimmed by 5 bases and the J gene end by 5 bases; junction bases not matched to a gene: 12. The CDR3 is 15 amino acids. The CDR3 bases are TGTGCCAGCAGTTATGAACCAGCGGGGAGGAACGAGCAGTACTTC. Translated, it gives CASSYEPAGRNEQYF.

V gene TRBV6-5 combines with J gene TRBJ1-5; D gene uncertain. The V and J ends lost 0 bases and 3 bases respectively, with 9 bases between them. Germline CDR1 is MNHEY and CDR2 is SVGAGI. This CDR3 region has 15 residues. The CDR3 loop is CASSYSSRVNQPQHF. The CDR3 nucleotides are TGTGCCAGCAGTTACTCGAGCCGTGTCAATCAGCCCCAGCATTTT.

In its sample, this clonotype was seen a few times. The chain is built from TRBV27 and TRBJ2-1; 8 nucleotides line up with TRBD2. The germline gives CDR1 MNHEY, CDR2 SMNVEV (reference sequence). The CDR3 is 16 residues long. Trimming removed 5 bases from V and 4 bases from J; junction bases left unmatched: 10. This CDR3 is CASSPSGGGEYNEQFF. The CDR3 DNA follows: TGTGCCAGCAGTCCCTCCGGGGGGGGGGAATACAATGAGCAGTTCTTC.

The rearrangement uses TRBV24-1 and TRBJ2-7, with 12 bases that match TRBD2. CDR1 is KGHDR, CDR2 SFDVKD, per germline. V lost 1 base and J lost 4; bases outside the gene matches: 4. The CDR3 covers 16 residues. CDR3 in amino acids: CATSDLRLAGAYEQYF. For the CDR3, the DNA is TGTGCCACCAGTGATTTAAGACTAGCGGGGGCTTACGAGCAGTACTTC.

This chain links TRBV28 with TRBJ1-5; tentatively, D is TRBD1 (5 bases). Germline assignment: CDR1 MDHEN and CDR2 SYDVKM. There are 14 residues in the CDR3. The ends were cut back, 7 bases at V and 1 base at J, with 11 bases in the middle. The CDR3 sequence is CASKRGVSNQPQHF. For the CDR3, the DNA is TGTGCCAGCAAGCGGGGGGTAAGCAATCAGCCCCAGCATTTT.

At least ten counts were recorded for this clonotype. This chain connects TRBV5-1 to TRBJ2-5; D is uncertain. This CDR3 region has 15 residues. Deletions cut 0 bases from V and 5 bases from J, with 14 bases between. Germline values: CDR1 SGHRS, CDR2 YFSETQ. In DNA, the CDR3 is TGCGCCAGCAGCTTGGCCTCGGGCCCGTACGAGACCCAGTACTTC. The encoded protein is CASSLASGPYETQYF.

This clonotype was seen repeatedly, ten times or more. The CDR3 protein is CASSLGLALGEQFF. CDR3 coding DNA: TGCGCCAGCAGCTTGGGACTCGCCCTTGGTGAGCAGTTCTTC. The rearrangement links TRBV5-1 to TRBJ2-1, with no clear D. CDR3 length equals 14 residues. CDR1 and CDR2 from the germline V gene are SGHRS and YFSETQ. The ends were cut back, 0 bases at V and 9 bases at J, with 13 bases in the middle.

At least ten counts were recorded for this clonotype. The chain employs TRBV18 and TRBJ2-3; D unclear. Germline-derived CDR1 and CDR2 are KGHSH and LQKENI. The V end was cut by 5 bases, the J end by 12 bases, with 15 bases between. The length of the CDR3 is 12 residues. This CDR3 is CASSTDSYAQYF. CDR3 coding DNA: TGTGCCAGCTCAACCGATTCCTACGCACAGTATTTT.

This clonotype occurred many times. CDR3 amino acids: CASSKQGRRDNEQFF. The CDR3 region has the DNA TGTGCCAGCAGCAAACAGGGAAGAAGAGACAATGAGCAGTTCTTC. This sequence joins TRBV12-3 or TRBV12-4 and TRBJ2-1, with TRBD1 as a possible D gene (6 bases). Trimming took 6 bases from V and 5 from J, leaving 17 bases between them. CDR3 length equals 15 residues.

CDR3 sequence reads: CASSLGSRVVSLAEAFF. The CDR3 DNA reads as TGTGCCAGCAGCTTAGGGAGCAGGGTCGTGTCTTTGGCTGAAGCTTTCTTT. V and J are TRBV11-2 and TRBJ1-1, with TRBD1 as a possible D gene (5 bases). CDR1 and CDR2 (germline): SGHAT, FQNNGV. The CDR3 runs to 17 residues. V was cut by 1 base and J by 6 bases, with 21 bases left in between.

CDR3 residues: CASSLQGKHGANVLTF. Written as DNA, the CDR3 is TGTGCCAGCTCTCTCCAGGGTAAACACGGGGCCAACGTCCTGACTTTC. The chain uses TRBV27 and TRBJ2-6; D possibly corresponds to TRBD1 (5 bases). Between the trimmed V and J ends, which lost 8 bases and 4 bases, there was a span of 18 bases. There are 16 residues in the CDR3. CDR1 is MNHEY and CDR2 is SMNVEV in the germline V gene (reference sequence).

As DNA, the CDR3 is TGTGCCAGCAGCCGTGGGGGGGGTAGTAAGACCCAGTACTTC. This codes for CASSRGGGSKTQYF. The chain uses TRBV5-6 and TRBJ2-5, with TRBD2 matching over 7 bases. The CDR3 runs to 14 residues. V lost 4 bases and J lost 6; bases outside the gene matches: 9. Germline V CDR1 and CDR2: SGHDT, YYEEEE.

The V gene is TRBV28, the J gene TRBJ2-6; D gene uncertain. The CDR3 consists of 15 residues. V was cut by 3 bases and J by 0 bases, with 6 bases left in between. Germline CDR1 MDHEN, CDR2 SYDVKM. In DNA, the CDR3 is TGTGCCAGCAGTTTTCAACTCTCTGGGGCCAACGTCCTGACTTTC. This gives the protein CASSFQLSGANVLTF. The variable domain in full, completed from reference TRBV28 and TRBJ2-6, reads DVKVTQSSRYLVKRTGEKVFLECVQDMDHENMFWYRQDPGLGLRLIYFSYDVKMKEKGDIPEGYSVSREKKERFSLILESASTNQTSMYLCASSFQLSGANVLTFGAGSRLTVL.

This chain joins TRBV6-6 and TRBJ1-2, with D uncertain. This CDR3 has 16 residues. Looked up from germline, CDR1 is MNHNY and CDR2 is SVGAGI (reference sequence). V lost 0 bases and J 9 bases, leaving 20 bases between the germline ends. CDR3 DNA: TGTGCCAGCAGTTACTCGATGGTGGTGAAGGTGGATAGCTACACCTTC. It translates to CASSYSMVVKVDSYTF.

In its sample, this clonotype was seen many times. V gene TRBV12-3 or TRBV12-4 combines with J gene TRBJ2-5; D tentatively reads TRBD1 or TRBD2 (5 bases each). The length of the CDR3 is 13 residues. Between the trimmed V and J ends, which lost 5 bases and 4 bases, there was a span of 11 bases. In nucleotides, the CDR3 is TGTGCCAGCAGTCCGGGACCCTCAGAGACCCAGTACTTC. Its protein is CASSPGPSETQYF.

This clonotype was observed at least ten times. Here the CDR3 reads CASRTTSGSSYNEQFF. Written as DNA, the CDR3 is TGTGCCAGCAGGACCACTAGCGGGTCATCCTACAATGAGCAGTTCTTC. The rearrangement uses TRBV7-9 and TRBJ2-1; 9 bases align to TRBD2. CDR3 size: 16 residues. The junction had 7 bases not matched to a gene; V was cut back by 6 bases and J by 1 base. Looked up from germline, CDR1 is SEHNR and CDR2 is FQNEAQ (reference sequence).

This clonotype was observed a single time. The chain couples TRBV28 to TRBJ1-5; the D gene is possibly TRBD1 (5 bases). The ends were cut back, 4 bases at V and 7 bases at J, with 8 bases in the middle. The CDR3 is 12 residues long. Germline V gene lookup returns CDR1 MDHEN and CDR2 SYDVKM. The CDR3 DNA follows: TGTGCCAGCAGTTGGGAGGGGCAGCCCCAGCATTTT. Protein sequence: CASSWEGQPQHF.